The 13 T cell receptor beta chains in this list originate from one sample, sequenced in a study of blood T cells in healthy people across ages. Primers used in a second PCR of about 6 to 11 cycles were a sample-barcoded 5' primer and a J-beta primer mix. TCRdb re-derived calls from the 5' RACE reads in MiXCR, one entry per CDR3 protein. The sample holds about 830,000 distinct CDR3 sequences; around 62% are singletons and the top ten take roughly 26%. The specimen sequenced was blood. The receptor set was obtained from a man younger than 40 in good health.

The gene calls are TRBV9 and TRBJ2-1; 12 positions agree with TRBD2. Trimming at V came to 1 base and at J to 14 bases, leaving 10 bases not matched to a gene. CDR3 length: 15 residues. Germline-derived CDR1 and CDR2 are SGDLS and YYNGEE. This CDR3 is CASSVLGLAGGQEFF. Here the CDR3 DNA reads TGTGCCAGCAGCGTACTCGGGCTAGCGGGGGGGCAGGAGTTCTTC. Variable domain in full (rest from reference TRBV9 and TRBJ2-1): DSGVTQTPKHLITATGQRVTLRCSPRSGDLSVYWYQQSLDQGLQFLIQYYNGEERAKGNILERFSAQQFPDLHSELNLSSLELGDSALYFCASSVLGLAGGQEFFGPGTRLTVL.

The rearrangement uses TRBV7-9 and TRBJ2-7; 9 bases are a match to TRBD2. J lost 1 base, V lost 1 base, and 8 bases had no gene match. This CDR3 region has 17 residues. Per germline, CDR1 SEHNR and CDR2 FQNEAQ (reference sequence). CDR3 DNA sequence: TGTGCCAGCAGCTTAGGAGTAGGAGCGGGGGGATCCTACGAGCAGTACTTC. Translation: CASSLGVGAGGSYEQYF.

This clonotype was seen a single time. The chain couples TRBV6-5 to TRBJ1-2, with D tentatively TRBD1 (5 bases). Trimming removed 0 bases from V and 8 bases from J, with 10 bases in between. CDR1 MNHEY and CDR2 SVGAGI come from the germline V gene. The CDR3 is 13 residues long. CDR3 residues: CASSYSGRVGYTF. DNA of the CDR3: TGTGCCAGCAGTTACTCAGGCAGGGTCGGCTACACCTTC.

As DNA, the CDR3 is TGTGCCAGCAGTTTAGCCGGACAGGGAATCGGGGGGAACTCCTACGAGCAGTACTTC. This sequence encodes CASSLAGQGIGGNSYEQYF. The chain recombines TRBV12-3 or TRBV12-4 with TRBJ2-7, with D possibly being TRBD1 (8 bases). The CDR3 loop spans 19 amino acids. The V end was cut by 0 bases, the J end by 0 bases, with 21 bases between.

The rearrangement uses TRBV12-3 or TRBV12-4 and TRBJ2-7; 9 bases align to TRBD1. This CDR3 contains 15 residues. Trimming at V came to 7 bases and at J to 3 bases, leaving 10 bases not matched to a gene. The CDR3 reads CASNVEGQGVYEQYF. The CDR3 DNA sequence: TGTGCCAGCAATGTCGAGGGACAGGGTGTCTACGAGCAGTACTTC.

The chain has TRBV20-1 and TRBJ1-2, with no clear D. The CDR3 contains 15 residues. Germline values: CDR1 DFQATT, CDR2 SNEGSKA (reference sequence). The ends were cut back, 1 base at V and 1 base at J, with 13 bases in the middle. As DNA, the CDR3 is TGCAGTGCTAGAGCCAAAGGAGGGCATAACTATGGCTACACCTTC. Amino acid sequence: CSARAKGGHNYGYTF.

The CDR3 region is CSVEASGTGLDTQYF. The CDR3 DNA sequence: TGCAGCGTTGAAGCGTCCGGGACAGGTTTAGATACGCAGTATTTT. This chain joins TRBV29-1 and TRBJ2-3; 8 bases align to TRBD1. CDR1 and CDR2 from the germline V gene are SQVTM and ANQGSEA. This CDR3 comprises 15 residues. V was pared by 1 base and J by 5 bases, with 8 bases of the junction left unmatched.

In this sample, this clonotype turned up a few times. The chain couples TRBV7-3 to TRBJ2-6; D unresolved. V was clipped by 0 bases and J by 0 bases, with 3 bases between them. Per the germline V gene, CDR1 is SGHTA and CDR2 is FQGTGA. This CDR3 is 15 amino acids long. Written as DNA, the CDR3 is TGTGCCAGCAGCTTAACTATCTCTGGGGCCAACGTCCTGACTTTC. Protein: CASSLTISGANVLTF.

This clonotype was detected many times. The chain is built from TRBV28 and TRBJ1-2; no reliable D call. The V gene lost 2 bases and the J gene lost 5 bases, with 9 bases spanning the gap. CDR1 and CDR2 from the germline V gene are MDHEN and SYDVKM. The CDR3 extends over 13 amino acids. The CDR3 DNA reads TGTGCCAGCAGTTTAGGCAGAGGATATGGCTACACCTTC. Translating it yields CASSLGRGYGYTF.

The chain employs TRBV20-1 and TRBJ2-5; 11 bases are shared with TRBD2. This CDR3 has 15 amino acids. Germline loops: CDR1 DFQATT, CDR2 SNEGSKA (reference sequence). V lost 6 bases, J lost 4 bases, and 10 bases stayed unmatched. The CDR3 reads CSAYLAGGPGETQYF. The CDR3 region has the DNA TGCAGTGCATACTTAGCGGGGGGGCCGGGAGAGACCCAGTACTTC.

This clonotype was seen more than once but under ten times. In DNA, the CDR3 is TGTGCCAGCAGCTTAACGTCCGGACAGAACTATGGCTACACCTTC. It is translated as CASSLTSGQNYGYTF. This chain joins TRBV7-3 and TRBJ1-2; D possibly corresponds to TRBD1 (6 bases). The CDR3 contains 15 residues. The V and J ends lost 0 bases and 2 bases respectively, with 10 bases between them. In germline, CDR1 is SGHTA, CDR2 FQGTGA.

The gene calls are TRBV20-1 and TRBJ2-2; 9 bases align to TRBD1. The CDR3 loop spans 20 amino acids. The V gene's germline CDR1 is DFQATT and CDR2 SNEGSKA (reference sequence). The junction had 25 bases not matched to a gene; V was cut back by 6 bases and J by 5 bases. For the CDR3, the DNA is TGCAGTGCGACCGGACAGGGGATCGGGACCTCAACGGGAATTACCGGGGAGCTGTTTTTT. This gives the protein CSATGQGIGTSTGITGELFF.

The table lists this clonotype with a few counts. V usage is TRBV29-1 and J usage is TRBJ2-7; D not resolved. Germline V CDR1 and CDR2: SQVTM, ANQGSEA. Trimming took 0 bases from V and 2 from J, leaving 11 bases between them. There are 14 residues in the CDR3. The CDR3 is CSVEDRREPYEQYF. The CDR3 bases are TGCAGCGTTGAAGATCGCAGAGAGCCCTACGAGCAGTACTTC.